This entry describes one T cell receptor beta chain. No antigen is known for it. The CDR3 has 18 residues. Trimming took 5 bases from V and 0 from J, leaving 19 bases between them. Germline CDR1 SGHTA, CDR2 FQGNSA. It was with 60 Vbeta and 13 Jbeta primers that the PCR ran. Libraries were prepared by immunoSEQ multiplex PCR; TCRdb keeps only in-frame clonotypes and omits some of them. The data show some 99,000 clones, with roughly 76% seen just once and 6.5% to 8.5% held by the top ten. The record originates from a study of cytomegalovirus exposure and HLA in healthy donors. Overall study findings and caveats: Per a prior analysis, the majority of TCR beta V segments were productive roughly 87% or roughly 30% of the time. Common viral pathogens were later found to be apparently linked to several of the most significant clusters. A classifier reportedly called cytomegalovirus status with high sensitivity and specificity.

When sampled, the donors appeared nominally healthy, though they likely had unrecorded immune exposures. Material: PBMCs. This TCR came from a woman between 50 and 59 years old in good health and CMV-seropositive. The chain is built from TRBV7-2 and TRBJ1-4; possibly TRBD1 for D (5 bases). The CDR3 is CASSRYNPRTTTNEKLFF. The CDR3 bases are TGTGCCAGCAGCCGGTATAATCCCCGGACAACAACTAATGAAAAACTGTTTTTT.